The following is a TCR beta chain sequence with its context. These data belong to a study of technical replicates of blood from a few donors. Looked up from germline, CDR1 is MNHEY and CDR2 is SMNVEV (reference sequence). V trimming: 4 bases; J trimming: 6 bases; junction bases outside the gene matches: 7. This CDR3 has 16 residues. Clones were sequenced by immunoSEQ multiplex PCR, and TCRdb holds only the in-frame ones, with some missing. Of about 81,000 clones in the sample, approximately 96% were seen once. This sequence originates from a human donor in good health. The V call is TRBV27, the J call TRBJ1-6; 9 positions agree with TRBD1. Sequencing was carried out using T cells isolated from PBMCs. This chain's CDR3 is CASSSIRQGGNSPLHF. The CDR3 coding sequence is TGTGCCAGCAGTTCCATCAGACAGGGGGGTAATTCACCCCTCCACTTT.